These 5 T cell receptor beta chains originate from one sample sequenced in a study of blood T cell repertoires in COVID-19. Clones were read by immunoSEQ multiplex PCR, and TCRdb kept only the in-frame ones, dropping some. This sample has about 43,000 clones, with approximately 80% found just once. Material: peripheral blood. These receptors all come from a woman in her sixties or seventies with acute or convalescent COVID-19.

This clone occurred a few times. V is TRBV7-2 and J is TRBJ1-1; unclear D gene. CDR3 length: 14 amino acids. Trimming removed 5 bases at V and 2 bases at J, with 12 bases between. From germline, CDR1 is SGHTA and CDR2 FQGNSA. The CDR3: CASSPWGGNTEAFF. The CDR3 DNA is TGTGCCAGCAGCCCCTGGGGAGGAAACACTGAAGCTTTCTTT.

The chain carries TRBV5-4 and TRBJ2-2; D may be TRBD1 (5 bases). Germline-derived CDR1 and CDR2 are SGHNT and YYREEE (reference sequence). Trimming shortened V by 1 base and J by 0 bases, and 7 bases separated the two germline ends. CDR3 length: 15 residues. This CDR3 reads CASSLRTPNTGELFF. The DNA of the CDR3 is TGTGCCAGCAGCTTGAGGACACCGAACACCGGGGAGCTGTTTTTT.

V and J are TRBV6-6 and TRBJ2-5; TRBD2 matches at 11 bases. Germline V gene data show CDR1 as MNHNY and CDR2 as SVGAGI (reference sequence). V lost 7 bases and J lost 2; bases outside the gene matches: 6. This CDR3 has 15 residues. For the CDR3, the DNA is TGTGCCAGCAAAAAAAGACTAGCGGGGCAAGAGACCCAGTACTTC. It translates to CASKKRLAGQETQYF.

This clone was seen just once. The J gene is TRBJ1-2, the V gene TRBV2; D is uncertain. Trimming shortened V by 9 bases and J by 7 bases, and 12 bases separated the two germline ends. The V gene's germline CDR1 is SNHLY and CDR2 FYNNEI. This CDR3 spans 11 amino acids. The CDR3 DNA follows: TGTGCCAGAAGCGGGGTCTCTGGCTACACCTTC. Translated: CARSGVSGYTF.

This clone came up once. This chain joins TRBV5-1 and TRBJ2-6; D remains ambiguous. Trimming removed 0 bases at V and 0 bases at J, with 4 bases between. Germline V gene sequence: CDR1 SGHRS, CDR2 YFSETQ. The CDR3 loop spans 15 amino acids. CDR3 sequence reads: CASSLDSSGANVLTF. The CDR3 nucleotides are TGCGCCAGCAGCTTGGACAGCTCTGGGGCCAACGTCCTGACTTTC.